This T cell receptor (beta chain) was sequenced during a study of blood T cell repertoires in COVID-19. Study at large: Acute and convalescent COVID-19 specimens originated in the United States, Italy and Spain. Nucleic acid was either cDNA or gDNA, and it came from T cells, B-cell-depleted T cells, or PBMCs.

In the study's own analysis: Counts of nucleated cells, estimated from reference gene primer amplification, were obtained. Only in-frame clones appear in the TCRdb table, and some are missing; sequencing was by immunoSEQ multiplex PCR. V, J and clone size derive from that table, while D and trimming were established from the DNA sequence. The data contain about 98,000 clones, around 75% of them seen just once; the ten biggest clones take up about 24%. The CDR3 runs 13 residues. Germline CDR1 and CDR2: SGHDT and YYEEEE. Trimming left V 1 base short and J 7 bases short, with 12 bases between. Sequenced material: peripheral blood. This clonotype originated in a man between 65 and 85 years old with acute or convalescent COVID-19. The chain uses TRBV5-6 and TRBJ2-7, with a possible D match to TRBD1 (5 bases). CDR3 coding DNA: TGTGCCAGCAGCTTGCCCTCTGGGGCAGAGCAGTACTTC. Protein: CASSLPSGAEQYF. The full variable domain, rest sourced from reference TRBV5-6 and TRBJ2-7, is DAGVTQSPTHLIKTRGQQVTLRCSPKSGHDTVSWYQQALGQGPQFIFQYYEEEERQRGNFPDRFSGHQFPNYSSELNVNALLLGDSALYLCASSLPSGAEQYFGPGTRLTVT.